Listed below are T cell receptor beta chains from one sample, sequenced in a study of lymphopenia after photon versus proton radiotherapy. Repertoires were generated with immunoSEQ multiplex PCR, while TCRdb's copy carries only in-frame clones and drops some. The table lists around 160,000 clones, 80% to 90% of them singletons, with less than 6% in the top ten. The sample was peripheral blood, taken from a patient treated with photon-based radiotherapy. The source is a man aged 45-60 years with gastric cancer. Both conserved end residues are part of each CDR3. A D gene is named only where the DNA matches it firmly. Clone size is shown for a subset of rows, as once, few, many or a class of expanded clone.

v_call,j_call,d_call,cdr3_length,clone_size,cdr3_aa
TRBV10-3,TRBJ1-2,TRBD1,13,few,CAISGQGNYGYTF
TRBV6-1,TRBJ2-7,-,12,-,CASSPTRFEQYF
TRBV5-1,TRBJ2-5,-,15,-,CASSPRGVIEETQYF
TRBV7-2,TRBJ2-1,TRBD2,14,-,CASGTSGSYNEQFF
TRBV18,TRBJ1-3,-,14,-,CASSPDSFGNTIYF
TRBV28,TRBJ1-1,-,16,-,CASSHPRGFLNTEAFF
TRBV7-8,TRBJ2-5,-,16,-,CASSLRGDLLEETQYF
TRBV5-1,TRBJ1-2,TRBD1,15,-,CASSPGKGAGYGYTF
TRBV6-1,TRBJ2-7,-,11,-,CASSEGPLQYF
TRBV2,TRBJ2-2,-,13,-,CASRAPYPGELFF
TRBV5-5,TRBJ2-7,TRBD2,15,few,CASSLVGASGNEQYF